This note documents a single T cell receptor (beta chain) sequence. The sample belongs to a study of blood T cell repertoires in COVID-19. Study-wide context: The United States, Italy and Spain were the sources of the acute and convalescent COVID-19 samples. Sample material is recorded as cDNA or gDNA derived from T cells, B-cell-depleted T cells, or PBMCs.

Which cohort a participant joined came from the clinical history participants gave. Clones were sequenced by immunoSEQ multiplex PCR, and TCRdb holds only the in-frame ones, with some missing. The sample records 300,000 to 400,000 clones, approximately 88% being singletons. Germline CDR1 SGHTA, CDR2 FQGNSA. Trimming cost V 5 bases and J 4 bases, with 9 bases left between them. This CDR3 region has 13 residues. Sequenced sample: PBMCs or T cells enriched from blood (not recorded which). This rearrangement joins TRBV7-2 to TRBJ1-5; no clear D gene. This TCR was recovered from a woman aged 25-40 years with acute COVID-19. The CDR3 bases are TGTGCCAGCAGCCCTCAGTTAAATCAGCCCCAGCATTTT. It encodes CASSPQLNQPQHF.